This T cell receptor (beta chain) was identified during a study of vaccination and CD4 T cells after COVID-19. The overall study: The convalescents comprised six males and four females, two of them Hispanic. General study findings and limits: Looking at convalescent patients, a median roughly 90% of reactive clones were present only post-vaccination.

Only a few counts were recorded for this clonotype. Its specificity is not known. The treatment denotes: approximately nine-day PBMC culture with coronavirus spike peptide pools or control peptides (ViraFEST assay). Cultured CD4+ T cells had their DNA profiled by the Oncomine TCR Beta short-read assay. Each CDR3 protein is one row after TCRdb ran MiXCR on the PCR reads. The sample gives approximately 19,000 distinct CDR3 sequences, about two thirds of which show up once; 5.5% to 7% is in the top ten. Losses at the gene ends were 3 bases for V and 5 bases for J; bases not matched to a gene: 4. Germline V gives CDR1 KGHSH, CDR2 LQKENI. The CDR3 is 15 residues long.

This clonotype originated in a human donor who had recovered from COVID-19. Sequencing was carried out using CD4+ T cells from blood, cultured in vitro. The chain uses TRBV18 and TRBJ2-5, with 12 positions matching TRBD1. CDR3 DNA sequence: TGTGCCAGCTCACCGGGACAGGGGGCGGTCGAGACCCAGTACTTC. Translating gives CASSPGQGAVETQYF.